This T cell receptor (beta chain) was documented in a study of blood T cell repertoires in COVID-19. The overall study: T cells, B-cell-depleted T cells, or PBMCs provided the cDNA or gDNA that served as material.

In the authors' methods: Amplification from reference gene primers served as the basis for estimated nucleated cell counts. The method was immunoSEQ multiplex PCR; TCRdb's version includes in-frame clones alone and lacks a portion of them. The V and J calls and clone size are taken from that table; D and trimming were inferred from the DNA. The table includes some 57,000 clones, around 90% detected once. CDR1 and CDR2 (germline): LNHDA, SQIVND (reference sequence). Between the trimmed V and J ends, which lost 4 bases and 0 bases, there was a span of 7 bases. CDR3 size: 14 residues. Source material: peripheral blood. The receptor's source is a man between 60 and 70 years old with active COVID-19. The chain combines TRBV19 with TRBJ2-1, with D unresolved. In nucleotides, the CDR3 is TGTGCCAGTAGTACGGTTCTCTCCTACAATGAGCAGTTCTTC. Translation: CASSTVLSYNEQFF.